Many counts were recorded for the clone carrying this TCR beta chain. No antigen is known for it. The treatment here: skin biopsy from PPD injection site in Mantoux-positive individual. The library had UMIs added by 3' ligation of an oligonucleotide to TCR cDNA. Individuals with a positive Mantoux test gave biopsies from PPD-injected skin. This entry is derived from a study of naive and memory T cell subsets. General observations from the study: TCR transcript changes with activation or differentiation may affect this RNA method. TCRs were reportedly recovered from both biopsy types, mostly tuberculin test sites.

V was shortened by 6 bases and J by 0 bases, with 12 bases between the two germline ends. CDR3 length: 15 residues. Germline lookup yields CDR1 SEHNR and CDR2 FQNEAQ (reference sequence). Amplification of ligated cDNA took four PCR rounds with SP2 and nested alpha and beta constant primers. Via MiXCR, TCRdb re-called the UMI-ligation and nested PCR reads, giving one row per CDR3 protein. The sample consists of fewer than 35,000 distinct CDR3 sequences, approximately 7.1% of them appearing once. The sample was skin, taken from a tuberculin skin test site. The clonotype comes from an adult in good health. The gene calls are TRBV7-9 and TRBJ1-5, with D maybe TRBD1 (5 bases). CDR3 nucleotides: TGTGCCAGCAGTCAGGGTGTTCATAGCAATCAGCCCCAGCATTTT. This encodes CASSQGVHSNQPQHF. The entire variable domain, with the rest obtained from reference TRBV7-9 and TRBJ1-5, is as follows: DTGVSQNPRHKITKRGQNVTFRCDPISEHNRLYWYRQTLGQGPEFLTYFQNEAQLEKSRLLSDRFSAERPKGSFSTLEIQRTEQGDSAMYLCASSQGVHSNQPQHFGDGTRLSIL.